The next 20 T cell receptor beta chains were all read from a single sample in a study of blood T cell repertoires in COVID-19 (dated by TCRdb to 2019 to 2021). Library preparation employed the immunoSEQ multiplex PCR assay. Imported from immuneACCESS, the table was reduced by TCRdb to in-frame sequences with V and J called. These copies leave out some clones; in studies compared against another copy, an unresolved V gene accounts for under half, and the cause of the remainder is not known. The sample yields under 25,000 clones; 88% were counted once. About 20% of the sample lies in the top ten. Sequenced input: peripheral blood. The receptors shown here come from a man between 65 and 85 years old in a cohort sampled during active COVID-19.

Here the CDR3 reads CASSPLSSYNSPLHF. The CDR3 DNA follows: TGTGCCAGTAGTCCTCTAAGCTCCTATAATTCACCCCTCCACTTT. This sequence joins TRBV19 and TRBJ1-6, with unresolved D. The CDR3 spans 15 residues. Germline values: CDR1 LNHDA, CDR2 SQIVND (reference sequence). The V end was cut by 5 bases, the J end by 0 bases, with 8 bases between. The full variable domain, in which reference TRBV19 and TRBJ1-6 provide the parts outside the CDR3, is DGGITQSPKYLFRKEGQNVTLSCEQNLNHDAMYWYRQDPGQGLRLIYYSQIVNDFQKGDIAEGYSVSREKKESFPLTVTSAQKNPTAFYLCASSPLSSYNSPLHFGNGTRLTVT.

CDR3 in DNA: TGTGCCAGCAGCTTTCTGACAGGGCGAACTGAAGCTTTCTTT. This codes for CASSFLTGRTEAFF. V is TRBV7-2 and J is TRBJ1-1, with 7 bases identical to TRBD1. This CDR3 is built from 14 residues. J gave up 5 bases and V 3 bases, and 6 bases lay outside the gene matches. The germline gives CDR1 SGHTA, CDR2 FQGNSA.

The chain combines TRBV5-6 with TRBJ2-1; 9 bases map to TRBD2. There are 15 residues in the CDR3. Germline V gene sequence: CDR1 SGHDT, CDR2 YYEEEE. Trimming removed 0 bases from V and 9 bases from J; junction bases left unmatched: 7. The CDR3 DNA is TGTGCCAGCAGCTTGGGAAGCGGGAGGTACCCTGAGCAGTTCTTC. Translating gives CASSLGSGRYPEQFF.

This clone was seen a few times. The chain couples TRBV6-2 or TRBV6-3 to TRBJ1-5; possible D gene TRBD1, 6 bases. CDR1 and CDR2 (germline): MNHEY, SVGEGT. Trimming cost V 1 base and J 2 bases, with 9 bases left between them. This CDR3 is built from 15 residues. The CDR3 reads CASSYLSGGNQPQHF. The CDR3 bases are TGTGCCAGCAGTTACTTATCAGGGGGCAATCAGCCCCAGCATTTT.

This clone appeared once. The J gene is TRBJ2-7, the V gene TRBV15; 9 bases align to TRBD1. Per the germline V gene, CDR1 is LNHNV and CDR2 is YYDKDF (reference sequence). V gave up 2 bases and J gave up 2 bases; unmatched junction bases: 7. The CDR3 is 16 amino acids. This CDR3 is CATSRTGTGRAYEQYF. CDR3 coding DNA: TGTGCCACCAGCAGAACAGGGACAGGGAGGGCCTACGAGCAGTACTTC.

The V gene is TRBV19, the J gene TRBJ2-5; D might be TRBD1 (5 bases). The CDR3 runs 14 residues. V shed 1 base and J shed 2 bases, with 8 bases lying between them. Germline CDR1 and CDR2: LNHDA and SQIVND (reference sequence). The CDR3 is CASSIARQQETQYF. The CDR3 DNA reads TGTGCCAGTAGTATAGCCAGACAGCAAGAGACCCAGTACTTC.

The chain recombines TRBV29-1 with TRBJ2-3; 7 nucleotides line up with TRBD2. V was clipped by 7 bases and J by 6 bases; unmatched bases: 13. This CDR3 comprises 14 residues. The V gene's germline CDR1 is SQVTM and CDR2 ANQGSEA. CDR3 nucleotide sequence: TGCAGCGCCTTGACTAGCTTGGGACGCGATACGCAGTATTTT. Translation: CSALTSLGRDTQYF.

This sequence joins TRBV27 and TRBJ1-6, with D possibly TRBD1 on 6 matching bases. Trimming pared 5 bases from V and 8 bases from J, leaving 19 bases between. Per the germline V gene, CDR1 is MNHEY and CDR2 is SMNVEV (reference sequence). This CDR3 region has 16 residues. This chain's CDR3 is CASSRDRNNGDSPLHF. CDR3 nucleotide sequence: TGTGCCAGCAGTCGAGACAGGAACAACGGGGATTCACCCCTCCACTTT.

V gene TRBV3-1 (or the pseudogene TRBV3-2) combines with J gene TRBJ2-7; 8 positions agree with TRBD1. Germline V lookup: CDR1 LGHDT, CDR2 YNNKEL (reference sequence). The length of the CDR3 is 14 residues. Trimming removed 3 bases from V and 10 bases from J; junction bases left unmatched: 11. DNA of the CDR3: TGTGCCAGCAGCCACGCGGGACAGGAAGCGGGCCAGTACTTC. Amino acids: CASSHAGQEAGQYF.

V usage is TRBV7-9 and J usage is TRBJ2-7, with D unresolved. Germline loops: CDR1 SEHNR, CDR2 FQNEAQ (reference sequence). CDR3 length: 13 amino acids. Trimming took 0 bases from V and 0 from J, leaving 3 bases between them. The CDR3 DNA reads as TGTGCCAGCAGCTTAGCGGCCTCCTACGAGCAGTACTTC. It is translated as CASSLAASYEQYF.

The rearrangement joins TRBV4-2 to TRBJ1-6, with 7 bases fitting TRBD1. Germline lookup yields CDR1 LGHNA and CDR2 YNFKEQ. V was clipped by 2 bases and J by 9 bases; unmatched bases: 16. The CDR3 is 18 amino acids. The CDR3 is CASSQTPPGDSLTSPLHF. Here the CDR3 DNA reads TGTGCCAGCAGCCAAACCCCTCCGGGGGACAGTCTGACTTCACCCCTCCACTTT.

This chain links TRBV6-9 with TRBJ2-7, with D possibly TRBD2 on 5 matching bases. With 11 bases removed from V and 3 bases from J, the gap between germline ends came to 11 bases. Germline V gives CDR1 MNHGY, CDR2 SVAAGI. This CDR3 has 11 residues. The CDR3 loop reads CASEGFYEQYF. DNA of the CDR3: TGTGCCTCCGAGGGTTTCTACGAGCAGTACTTC.

This chain links TRBV28 with TRBJ2-3; D not resolved. CDR1 MDHEN and CDR2 SYDVKM come from the germline V gene. Trimming stripped 6 bases from V and 4 bases from J, with 14 bases between. CDR3 length: 14 residues. The CDR3 spells CASSRGGRPDTQYF. The CDR3 region has the DNA TGTGCCAGCAGCCGCGGTGGTAGACCAGATACGCAGTATTTT.

The chain uses TRBV10-3 and TRBJ1-6; 11 bases align to TRBD1. Germline loops: CDR1 ENHRY, CDR2 SYGVKD. The CDR3 consists of 14 residues. V lost 5 bases to trimming and J lost 9 bases; unmatched junction nucleotides: 3. CDR3 bases: TGTGCCATCAGTTCCGGGACAGGGGGTTCACCCCTCCACTTT. Its protein is CAISSGTGGSPLHF.

V and J are TRBV2 and TRBJ1-5; D is ambiguous. The CDR3 has 14 residues. Germline values: CDR1 SNHLY, CDR2 FYNNEI. Trimming took 4 bases from V and 0 from J, leaving 7 bases between them. CDR3 DNA sequence: TGTGCCAGCAGTGTCCAGTATAGCAATCAGCCCCAGCATTTT. This codes for CASSVQYSNQPQHF.

The genes are TRBV10-3 and TRBJ1-1; 8 nucleotides align to TRBD1. CDR1 ENHRY and CDR2 SYGVKD come from the germline V gene. The CDR3 is 13 residues long. Germline trimming cut 10 bases from V and 0 bases from J; bases unmatched to any gene: 4. This CDR3 reads CATRTGMNTEAFF. The CDR3 coding sequence is TGTGCCACAAGGACAGGGATGAACACTGAAGCTTTCTTT.

The rearrangement uses TRBV28 and TRBJ2-7; D remains ambiguous. V was trimmed by 1 base and J by 6 bases, leaving 4 bases between them. The CDR3 is 11 residues long. Germline V gene lookup returns CDR1 MDHEN and CDR2 SYDVKM. The DNA of the CDR3 is TGTGCCAGCAGTTTATTTAGCGAGCAGTACTTC. As protein: CASSLFSEQYF.

The chain links TRBV3-1 (or the pseudogene TRBV3-2) to TRBJ2-7, with 7 bases that match TRBD2. Germline V gene data show CDR1 as LGHDT and CDR2 as YNNKEL (reference sequence). V shed 4 bases, J shed 0 bases, and the junction held 3 bases outside the gene matches. The CDR3 contains 14 residues. The CDR3 loop reads CASSREGSSYEQYF. The CDR3 DNA reads as TGTGCCAGCAGCCGGGAGGGGAGCTCCTACGAGCAGTACTTC.

This rearrangement joins TRBV19 to TRBJ2-1; 7 bases match TRBD1. Looked up from germline, CDR1 is LNHDA and CDR2 is SQIVND (reference sequence). This CDR3 region has 15 residues. Losses at the gene ends were 6 bases for V and 0 bases for J; bases not matched to a gene: 5. This CDR3 is CASRVDRSSYNEQFF. CDR3 sequence (DNA): TGTGCCAGTAGGGTGGACAGGAGCTCCTACAATGAGCAGTTCTTC.

J is TRBJ2-1 and V is TRBV7-2; D unclear. CDR3 size: 15 residues. Between the trimmed V and J ends, which lost 5 bases and 2 bases, there was a span of 13 bases. The germline V gene encodes CDR1 SGHTA and CDR2 FQGNSA. The CDR3 is CASSPGSPAYNEQFF. DNA of the CDR3: TGTGCCAGCAGCCCCGGTAGCCCTGCCTACAATGAGCAGTTCTTC. Full variable domain (remainder filled in from reference TRBV7-2 and TRBJ2-1): GAGVSQSPSNKVTEKGKDVELRCDPISGHTALYWYRQSLGQGLEFLIYFQGNSAPDKSGLPSDRFSAERTGGSVSTLTIQRTQQEDSAVYLCASSPGSPAYNEQFFGPGTRLTVL.